The rows below give T cell receptor beta chains drawn from one sample of a study. TCRdb re-called the 5' RACE reads through MiXCR, storing one row per CDR3 protein. The data contain around 30,000 distinct CDR3 sequences, approximately 25% of them singletons. The source material was memory CD4+ T cells sorted from blood. Receptor source: a female donor with breast cancer. The CDR3 runs from the conserved cysteine through the conserved F or W. D genes are given only for firm matches. Clone size, where shown, is once, few, many, or a class for clones that have expanded.

clone_size: -
v_call: TRBV4-2
d_call: -
j_call: TRBJ2-3
cdr3_aa: CASGQDPHDPQYF
cdr3_nt: TGTGCCAGCGGCCAAGATCCCCATGACCCGCAGTATTTT

clone_size: -
v_call: TRBV20-1
d_call: -
j_call: TRBJ2-1
cdr3_aa: CSARRRQDFYNEQFF
cdr3_nt: TGCAGCGCTAGACGGCGACAGGACTTTTACAATGAGCAGTTCTTC

clone_size: many
v_call: TRBV5-1
d_call: -
j_call: TRBJ2-7
cdr3_aa: CASSLSSYEQYF
cdr3_nt: TGCGCCAGCAGCTTGAGCTCCTACGAGCAGTACTTC

clone_size: few
v_call: TRBV6-5
d_call: -
j_call: TRBJ2-7
cdr3_aa: CASSDPRDEQYF
cdr3_nt: TGTGCCAGCAGTGACCCCAGGGACGAGCAGTACTTC

clone_size: -
v_call: TRBV28
d_call: -
j_call: TRBJ2-5
cdr3_aa: CATLPGVQETQYF
cdr3_nt: TGTGCCACGCTTCCGGGGGTACAAGAGACCCAGTACTTC

clone_size: -
v_call: TRBV9
d_call: -
j_call: TRBJ2-1
cdr3_aa: CASSLQVAYEQFF
cdr3_nt: TGTGCCAGCAGCTTACAGGTTGCGTATGAGCAGTTCTTC

clone_size: -
v_call: TRBV4-2
d_call: -
j_call: TRBJ2-2
cdr3_aa: CASSPLLASGGELFF
cdr3_nt: TGTGCCAGCAGCCCCCTCTTAGCGTCAGGCGGGGAGCTGTTTTTT

clone_size: -
v_call: TRBV5-1
d_call: TRBD1
j_call: TRBJ2-7
cdr3_aa: CASSFDRGLSYEQYF
cdr3_nt: TGCGCCAGCAGCTTTGACAGGGGCTTATCCTACGAGCAGTACTTC

clone_size: many
v_call: TRBV12-3/TRBV12-4
d_call: -
j_call: TRBJ1-5
cdr3_aa: CASSFGGRNQPQHF
cdr3_nt: TGTGCCAGCAGTTTCGGGGGGCGTAATCAGCCCCAGCATTTT

clone_size: many
v_call: TRBV4-3
d_call: -
j_call: TRBJ1-5
cdr3_aa: CASSQGVGQPQHF
cdr3_nt: TGCGCCAGCAGCCAAGGGGTAGGGCAGCCCCAGCATTTT

clone_size: -
v_call: TRBV28
d_call: TRBD2
j_call: TRBJ2-2
cdr3_aa: CASSLRGVRTGELFF
cdr3_nt: TGTGCCAGCAGTTTGCGGGGGGTTCGCACCGGGGAGCTGTTTTTT

clone_size: -
v_call: TRBV9
d_call: -
j_call: TRBJ2-1
cdr3_aa: CATRPQENSNERFF
cdr3_nt: TGTGCCACCCGCCCCCAGGAGAATAGCAATGAGCGGTTCTTC

clone_size: -
v_call: TRBV12-3/TRBV12-4
d_call: -
j_call: TRBJ2-2
cdr3_aa: CASSLIAPQDGNTGELFF
cdr3_nt: TGTGCCAGCAGTTTAATAGCACCCCAAGATGGGAACACCGGGGAGCTGTTTTTT

clone_size: -
v_call: TRBV3-1
d_call: -
j_call: TRBJ2-6
cdr3_aa: CASTKGPGANVLTF
cdr3_nt: TGTGCCAGCACCAAAGGCCCTGGGGCCAACGTCCTGACTTTC

clone_size: -
v_call: TRBV27
d_call: TRBD2
j_call: TRBJ2-7
cdr3_aa: CAAGVAGGPYEQYF
cdr3_nt: TGTGCCGCTGGGGTAGCGGGGGGTCCGTACGAGCAGTACTTC